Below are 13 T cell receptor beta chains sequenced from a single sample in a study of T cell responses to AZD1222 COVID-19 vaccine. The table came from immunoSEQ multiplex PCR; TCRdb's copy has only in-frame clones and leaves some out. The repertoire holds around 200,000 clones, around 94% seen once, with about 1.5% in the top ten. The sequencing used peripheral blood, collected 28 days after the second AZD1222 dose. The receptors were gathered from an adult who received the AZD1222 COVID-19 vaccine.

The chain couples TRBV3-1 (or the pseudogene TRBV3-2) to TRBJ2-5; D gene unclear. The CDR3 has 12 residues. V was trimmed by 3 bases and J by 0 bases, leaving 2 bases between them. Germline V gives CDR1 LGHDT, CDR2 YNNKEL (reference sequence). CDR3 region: CASSHDQETQYF. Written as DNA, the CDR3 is TGTGCCAGCAGCCACGACCAAGAGACCCAGTACTTC.

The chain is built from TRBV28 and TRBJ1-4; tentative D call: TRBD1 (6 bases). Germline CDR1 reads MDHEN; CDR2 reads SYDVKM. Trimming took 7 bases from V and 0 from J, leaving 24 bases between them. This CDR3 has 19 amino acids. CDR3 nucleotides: TGTGCCAGCATACCGAGGGGGGGGCGCGGCAGTCCAACTAATGAAAAACTGTTTTTT. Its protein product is CASIPRGGRGSPTNEKLFF.

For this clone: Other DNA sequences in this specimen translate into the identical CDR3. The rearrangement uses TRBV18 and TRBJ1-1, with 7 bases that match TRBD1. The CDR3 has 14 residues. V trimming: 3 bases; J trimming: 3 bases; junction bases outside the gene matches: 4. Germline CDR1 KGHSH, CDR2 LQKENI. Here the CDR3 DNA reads TGTGCCAGCTCACCCAGGGGGTCGGACACTGAAGCTTTCTTT. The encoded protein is CASSPRGSDTEAFF. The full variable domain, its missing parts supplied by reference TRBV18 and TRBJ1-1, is NAGVMQNPRHLVRRRGQEARLRCSPMKGHSHVYWYRQLPEEGLKFMVYLQKENIIDESGMPKERFSAEFPKEGPSILRIQQVVRGDSAAYFCASSPRGSDTEAFFGQGTRLTVV.

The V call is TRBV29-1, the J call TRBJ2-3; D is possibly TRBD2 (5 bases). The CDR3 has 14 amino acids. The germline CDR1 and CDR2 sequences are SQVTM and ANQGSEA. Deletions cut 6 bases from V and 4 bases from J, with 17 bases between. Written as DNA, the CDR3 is TGCAGCGTATCCGGGGTCGAAGGTCCAGATACGCAGTATTTT. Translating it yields CSVSGVEGPDTQYF.

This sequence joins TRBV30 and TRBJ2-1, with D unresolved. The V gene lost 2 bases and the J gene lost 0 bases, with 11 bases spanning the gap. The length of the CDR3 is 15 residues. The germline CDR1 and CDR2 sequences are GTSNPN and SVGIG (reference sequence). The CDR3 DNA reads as TGTGCCTGGAGTCAAGGATTCTCCTCCTACAATGAGCAGTTCTTC. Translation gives CAWSQGFSSYNEQFF.

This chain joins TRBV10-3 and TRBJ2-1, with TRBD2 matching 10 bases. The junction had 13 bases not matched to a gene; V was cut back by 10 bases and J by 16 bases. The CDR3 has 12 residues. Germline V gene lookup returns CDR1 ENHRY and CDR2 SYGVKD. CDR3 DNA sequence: TGTGCCACCGGCGGACTAGCGGCAGACCATTTCTTC. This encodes CATGGLAADHFF.

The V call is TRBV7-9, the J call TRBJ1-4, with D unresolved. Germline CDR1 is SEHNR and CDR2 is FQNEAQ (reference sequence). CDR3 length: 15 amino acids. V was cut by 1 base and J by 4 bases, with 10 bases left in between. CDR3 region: CASSLVQQSNEKLFF. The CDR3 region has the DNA TGTGCCAGCAGCTTAGTGCAGCAGAGTAATGAAAAACTGTTTTTT.

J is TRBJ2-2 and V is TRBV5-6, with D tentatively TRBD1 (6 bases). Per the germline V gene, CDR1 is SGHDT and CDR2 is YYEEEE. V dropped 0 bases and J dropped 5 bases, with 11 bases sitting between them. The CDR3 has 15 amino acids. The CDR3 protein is CASSLDGQITGELFF. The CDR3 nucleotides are TGTGCCAGCAGCTTGGATGGACAGATAACCGGGGAGCTGTTTTTT. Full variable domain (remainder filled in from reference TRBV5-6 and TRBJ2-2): DAGVTQSPTHLIKTRGQQVTLRCSPKSGHDTVSWYQQALGQGPQFIFQYYEEEERQRGNFPDRFSGHQFPNYSSELNVNALLLGDSALYLCASSLDGQITGELFFGEGSRLTVL.

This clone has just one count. The CDR3 spells CASSYSKDGDEQFF. CDR3 sequence (DNA): TGTGCCAGCAGTTACTCGAAGGATGGAGATGAGCAGTTCTTC. The chain has TRBV6-5 and TRBJ2-1; no definite D call. V lost 0 bases and J lost 8, with 11 bases in between. The germline V gene has CDR1 MNHEY and CDR2 SVGAGI. CDR3 length: 14 residues.

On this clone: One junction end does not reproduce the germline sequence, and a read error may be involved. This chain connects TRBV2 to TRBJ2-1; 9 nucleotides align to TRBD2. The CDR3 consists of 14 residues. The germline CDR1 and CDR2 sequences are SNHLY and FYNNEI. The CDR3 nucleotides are TGTGCCAGCAGTAAGGGACTAGCAAGCAATGAGCAGCTCTTC. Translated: CASSKGLASNEQLF. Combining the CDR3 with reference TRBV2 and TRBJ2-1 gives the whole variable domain EPEVTQTPSHQVTQMGQEVILRCVPISNHLYFYWYRQILGQKVEFLVSFYNNEISEKSEIFDDQFSVERPDGSNFTLKIRSTKLEDSAMYFCASSKGLASNEQLFGPGTRLTVL.

CDR3 sequence reads: CASNDRVGNQPQHF. As DNA, the CDR3 is TGTGCCAGCAACGACAGGGTGGGCAATCAGCCCCAGCATTTT. The chain uses TRBV7-2 and TRBJ1-5, with 7 positions matching TRBD1. This CDR3 comprises 14 residues. Germline trimming cut 7 bases from V and 2 bases from J; bases unmatched to any gene: 5. Per the germline V gene, CDR1 is SGHTA and CDR2 is FQGNSA.

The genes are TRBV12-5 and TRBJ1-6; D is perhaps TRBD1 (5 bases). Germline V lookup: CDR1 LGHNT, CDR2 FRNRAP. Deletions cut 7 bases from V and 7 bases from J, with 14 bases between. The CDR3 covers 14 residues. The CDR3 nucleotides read TGTGCTAGTGCCGCAGGGTCATTAAATTCACCCCTCCACTTT. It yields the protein CASAAGSLNSPLHF.

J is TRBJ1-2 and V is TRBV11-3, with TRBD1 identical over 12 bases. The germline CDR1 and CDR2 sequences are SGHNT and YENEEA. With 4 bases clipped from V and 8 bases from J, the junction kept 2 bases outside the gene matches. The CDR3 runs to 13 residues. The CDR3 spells CASSSGTGGGYTF. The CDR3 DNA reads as TGTGCCAGCAGCTCCGGGACAGGGGGCGGCTACACCTTC.